The T cell receptor (beta chain) under discussion was sequenced for a study of shared clonotypes between healthy human individuals. The CDR3 length is 11 residues. V was clipped by 3 bases and J by 5 bases, with 3 bases between them. The V gene's germline CDR1 is LNHDA and CDR2 SQIVND (reference sequence). Sequencing was performed with immunoSEQ multiplex PCR; in TCRdb, only in-frame clones are kept and a portion is missing. Altogether some 1.4 million clones are present, more than 95% being singletons, with the ten largest covering approximately 1%. Note on this clone: Other DNA sequences in the sample encode the same CDR3.

This clonotype was sampled from a young man in good health. The V gene is TRBV19, the J gene TRBJ2-3; D is uncertain. Sequencing used naive CD4+ T cells sorted from blood. Sample subset: CD45RA+ positively selected. The CDR3 coding sequence is TGTGCCAGTAGTATCGGAGATACGCAGTATTTT. The encoded protein is CASSIGDTQYF.